Detailed here is one TCR beta chain. The ends lost 0 bases at V and 8 bases at J; junction bases unmatched: 8. The CDR3 is 16 residues long. Per the germline V gene, CDR1 is LGHNA and CDR2 is YSLEER. The data were produced by immunoSEQ multiplex PCR, yet TCRdb's version contains in-frame clones alone and is incomplete. In the table there are around 75,000 clones, about 90% of which are singletons. This sample is part of a study of T cell changes during pregnancy in multiple sclerosis. The chain employs TRBV4-3 and TRBJ2-4; 9 bases align to TRBD1. This clonotype was sampled from a female donor in good health, enrolled as a control in a pregnancy study. This sample comprised peripheral blood, obtained in the first trimester of pregnancy. CDR3 amino acids: CASSQDPGTGTDIQYF. CDR3 nucleotides: TGCGCCAGCAGCCAAGATCCCGGGACAGGGACGGACATTCAGTACTTC.